This TCR beta chain was sequenced during a study of cytomegalovirus exposure and HLA in healthy donors. Across the study: For the approximately 420 genotyped donors, around 76% fell within the Caucasian-associated ancestry cluster.

The CDR3 extends over 14 amino acids. The V gene end was trimmed by 6 bases and the J gene end by 4 bases; junction bases not matched to a gene: 11. CDR1 and CDR2 (germline): SQVTM, ANQGSEA. The PCR had 60 Vbeta and 13 Jbeta primers. As originally analysed: It was a later analysis that counted roughly 80 million unique TCR beta chains, of which around 11 million were shared. Measured with immunoSEQ multiplex PCR; TCRdb has only the in-frame clones, and not every one. V, J and clone size are taken as reported in that table, and D and trimming were inferred from the DNA itself. The sample totals some 120,000 clones.

Material for sequencing was PBMCs. The chain links TRBV29-1 to TRBJ2-7; 8 bases are a match to TRBD1. This TCR was recovered from a woman aged 60-75 years in good health and CMV-seronegative. The CDR3 is CSVRRIQGDYEQYF. CDR3 in DNA: TGCAGCGTGAGGCGAATACAGGGGGATTACGAGCAGTACTTC.